Sequencing of this T cell receptor (beta chain) was carried out in a study of OX40 agonist ivuxolimab in advanced cancers. Across the whole study: Patients were treated with intravenous ivuxolimab, dosed at 0.01 to 10 mg/kg and infused every 2 weeks. Whole-study results and caveats: There were, on average, more expanded clones in CD8+ T cells than in CD4+. At 0.1 to 3.0 mg/kg and by week 6, clonal expansion occurred in CD4+ and CD8+ blood T cells.

The ends were cut back, 5 bases at V and 1 base at J, with 2 bases in the middle. CDR3 length: 12 amino acids. CDR1 SEHNR and CDR2 FQNEAQ come from the germline V gene (reference sequence). Notes on this clone: Its target is not known.

TCRdb keeps only in-frame clones here, not all; method: immunoSEQ multiplex PCR. Of 30,000 to 35,000 clones in the sample, 65% to 80% were seen once. Sequenced here: CD4+ or CD8+ T cells sorted from blood, sampled in a trial of the OX40 agonist ivuxolimab. This clonotype was sampled from an adult with an advanced solid tumor such as melanoma, head and neck, liver or kidney cancer. The chain couples TRBV7-9 to TRBJ2-2; no clear D. This CDR3 is CASSMNTGELFF. The CDR3 DNA is TGTGCCAGCAGCATGAACACCGGGGAGCTGTTTTTT.